These 28 T cell receptor beta chains were sequenced from one sample in a study of CD8 T cells in Susac syndrome. Random hexamers were used to reverse transcribe an amount of about 0.5 to 1 ug RNA. TCRdb re-analysed the immunoSEQ multiplex PCR reads in MiXCR, keeping a single row per CDR3 protein. This repertoire shows around 270,000 distinct CDR3 sequences, about 91% found once; its top ten account for roughly 0.17%. Material for sequencing was CD8+ T cells from PBMCs. The receptors were sampled from a human donor with multiple sclerosis.

This chain connects TRBV2 to TRBJ2-1; the D is unclear. The CDR3 spans 13 residues. Per germline, CDR1 SNHLY and CDR2 FYNNEI. V was cut by 6 bases and J by 9 bases, with 15 bases left in between. The CDR3 sequence: CASRVPEGLEQFF. The CDR3 coding sequence is TGTGCCAGCAGAGTCCCCGAAGGGCTTGAGCAGTTCTTC.

The table lists this clonotype with a count of one. The chain combines TRBV19 with TRBJ1-4; the D is unclear. CDR3 length: 15 amino acids. The germline V gene has CDR1 LNHDA and CDR2 SQIVND (reference sequence). Trimming left V 5 bases short and J 8 bases short, with 18 bases between. The CDR3 protein is CASSLLRVEGEKLFF. As DNA, the CDR3 is TGTGCCAGTAGTTTATTGCGGGTCGAGGGAGAAAAACTGTTTTTT.

The chain carries TRBV3-1 and TRBJ2-7; tentatively, D is TRBD1 (6 bases). Trimming removed 7 bases from V and 1 base from J, with 17 bases in between. The length of the CDR3 is 15 residues. Germline loops: CDR1 LGHDT, CDR2 YNNKEL (reference sequence). DNA of the CDR3: TGTGCCAGCACCCCAGGGGAAGGTCCTTCCTACGAGCAGTACTTC. Translated, it gives CASTPGEGPSYEQYF.

In DNA form, the CDR3 reads TGTGCCAGCAGTTTGACTAGCGGGGTTGAGCAGTTCTTC. Translation gives CASSLTSGVEQFF. The gene calls are TRBV2 and TRBJ2-1, with TRBD2 matching 11 bases. The V gene's germline CDR1 is SNHLY and CDR2 FYNNEI. The CDR3 totals 13 residues. Trimming removed 5 bases from V and 9 bases from J; junction bases left unmatched: 3.

As concerns this clonotype: Its ends do not fully match the called genes, so a read error is possible. The chain combines TRBV2 with TRBJ2-7; 7 nucleotides line up with TRBD2. Germline CDR1 and CDR2: SNHLY and FYNNEI. The CDR3 sequence is 12 residues long. The CDR3 DNA sequence: TGCTCTGGCAGCGGGGCCCCCTACGAGCAGTACTTC. As protein: CSGSGAPYEQYF. Complete variable domain (other parts from reference TRBV2 and TRBJ2-7): EPEVTQTPSHQVTQMGQEVILRCVPISNHLYFYWYRQILGQKVEFLVSFYNNEISEKSEIFDDQFSVERPDGSNFTLKIRSTKLEDSAMYFCSGSGAPYEQYFGPGTRLTVT.

The V call is TRBV15, the J call TRBJ2-2; 7 bases line up with TRBD2. This CDR3 has 15 amino acids. The V gene end was trimmed by 4 bases and the J gene end by 3 bases; junction bases not matched to a gene: 5. Germline CDR1 reads LNHNV; CDR2 reads YYDKDF (reference sequence). For the CDR3, the DNA is TGTGCCACCAGCACCGGGAGGTCGGACACCGGGGAGCTGTTTTTT. Residues: CATSTGRSDTGELFF.

The chain recombines TRBV7-9 with TRBJ1-1, with TRBD1 as a possible D gene (6 bases). CDR3 size: 17 residues. Germline CDR1 SEHNR, CDR2 FQNEAQ (reference sequence). V shed 2 bases and J shed 0 bases, with 16 bases lying between them. CDR3 bases: TGTGCCAGCAGCTTACCGGTCGGTACAGGGCTGAACACTGAAGCTTTCTTT. The encoded protein is CASSLPVGTGLNTEAFF. The whole variable domain, remainder taken from reference TRBV7-9 and TRBJ1-1, is DTGVSQNPRHKITKRGQNVTFRCDPISEHNRLYWYRQTLGQGPEFLTYFQNEAQLEKSRLLSDRFSAERPKGSFSTLEIQRTEQGDSAMYLCASSLPVGTGLNTEAFFGQGTRLTVV.

This rearrangement joins TRBV27 to TRBJ2-7, with no clear D. The ends were cut back, 4 bases at V and 2 bases at J, with 9 bases in the middle. This CDR3 region has 13 residues. The germline V gene encodes CDR1 MNHEY and CDR2 SMNVEV (reference sequence). CDR3 sequence (DNA): TGTGCCAGCAGTTGGACGGTAGCCTACGAGCAGTACTTC. Its translation is CASSWTVAYEQYF.

The genes are TRBV12-3 or TRBV12-4 and TRBJ2-1, with 7 bases fitting TRBD1. CDR3 length equals 16 residues. V dropped 5 bases and J dropped 0; count of bases not matched to a gene: 7. For the CDR3, the DNA is TGTGCCAGCAGTGTGGACAGGTCTAGCTCCTACAATGAGCAGTTCTTC. Its translation: CASSVDRSSSYNEQFF.

The V call is TRBV27, the J call TRBJ2-3; D unresolved. This CDR3 has 16 amino acids. The ends were cut back, 2 bases at V and 0 bases at J, with 12 bases in the middle. Germline CDR1 reads MNHEY; CDR2 reads SMNVEV (reference sequence). DNA for the CDR3: TGTGCCAGCAGTTTACTTGGGTTCGGTAGCACAGATACGCAGTATTTT. Protein product: CASSLLGFGSTDTQYF.

V and J are TRBV12-3 or TRBV12-4 and TRBJ2-4, with D perhaps TRBD1 (5 bases). V shed 3 bases and J shed 12 bases, with 15 bases lying between them. The CDR3 has 13 residues. CDR3 loop: CASSLVGEESQYF. DNA of the CDR3: TGTGCCAGCAGTTTGGTAGGGGAAGAGTCTCAGTACTTC.

CDR3 coding DNA: TGTGCCAGCACCTACCTAGGGCTCGGCTATGGCTACACCTTC. Protein sequence: CASTYLGLGYGYTF. The V gene is TRBV5-6, the J gene TRBJ1-2; the D is unclear. Germline assignment: CDR1 SGHDT and CDR2 YYEEEE. V was clipped by 6 bases and J by 4 bases, with 16 bases between them. The CDR3 loop spans 14 amino acids.

V gene TRBV4-3 combines with J gene TRBJ1-3, with 8 nucleotides matching TRBD1. CDR1 LGHNA and CDR2 YSLEER come from the germline V gene. The CDR3 totals 15 residues. V was clipped by 1 base and J by 2 bases; unmatched bases: 1. CDR3: CASSQGTGTGNTIYF. In nucleotides, the CDR3 is TGCGCCAGCAGCCAAGGGACAGGGACTGGAAACACCATATATTTT.

To note about this clonotype: The junction departs from germline at one end; a sequencing error may be responsible. The rearrangement links TRBV27 to TRBJ2-7, with 7 bases matching TRBD1. Germline CDR1 MNHEY, CDR2 SMNVEV (reference sequence). The CDR3 contains 17 residues. CDR3 sequence (DNA): TGTGCCAGCAGTTCCTCCGGACAGGCACTTTATTACTACGGGCAGTACTTC. This codes for CASSSSGQALYYYGQYF.

The chain joins TRBV6-2 or TRBV6-3 to TRBJ1-6; 8 positions match TRBD1. The V segment lost 6 bases and the J segment 8 bases; nucleotides outside the gene matches: 12. CDR3 length: 16 amino acids. CDR1 and CDR2 (germline): MNHEY, SVGEGT. The CDR3 here is CASRGTSGTGDSPLHF. CDR3 DNA: TGTGCCAGCAGAGGCACCTCCGGGACAGGTGATTCACCCCTCCACTTT.

The J gene is TRBJ1-1, the V gene TRBV20-1; TRBD1 might be the D (5 bases). The CDR3 length is 13 residues. Trimming stripped 3 bases from V and 4 bases from J, with 12 bases between. Looked up from germline, CDR1 is DFQATT and CDR2 is SNEGSKA (reference sequence). CDR3 bases: TGCAGTGCTAGGGGGGGGTCACTCACTGAAGCTTTCTTT. Translation: CSARGGSLTEAFF.

V usage is TRBV20-1 and J usage is TRBJ2-5; D possibly corresponds to TRBD1 (5 bases). This CDR3 is built from 15 residues. V was cut by 0 bases and J by 4 bases, with 15 bases left in between. Germline V gene data show CDR1 as DFQATT and CDR2 as SNEGSKA (reference sequence). The CDR3 region is CSARDLAGIGETQYF. The DNA for the CDR3 is TGCAGTGCTAGAGATTTAGCAGGGATAGGAGAGACCCAGTACTTC.

The V gene is TRBV4-3, the J gene TRBJ2-1; TRBD1 aligns across 7 bases. There are 15 residues in the CDR3. V shed 6 bases and J 1 base; nucleotides not matched to a gene: 6. Germline CDR1 is LGHNA and CDR2 is YSLEER. The CDR3 DNA sequence: TGCGCCAGCAGTCCGGACAGGACATCCTACAATGAGCAGTTCTTC. It encodes CASSPDRTSYNEQFF.

This rearrangement joins TRBV7-2 to TRBJ2-7; D uncertain. The CDR3 consists of 14 residues. The V and J ends lost 4 bases and 4 bases respectively, with 14 bases between them. Germline loops: CDR1 SGHTA, CDR2 FQGNSA. CDR3 sequence (DNA): TGTGCCAGCAGCTATGATCGATCTTTATACGAGCAGTACTTC. This sequence encodes CASSYDRSLYEQYF.

The rearrangement joins TRBV29-1 to TRBJ2-3; 7 bases map to TRBD2. Trimming cost V 7 bases and J 2 bases; bases outside gene matches: 9. The germline V gene encodes CDR1 SQVTM and CDR2 ANQGSEA. The length of the CDR3 is 14 residues. CDR3 amino acids: CSGIGTTYTDTQYF. The CDR3 DNA is TGCAGCGGTATAGGGACTACCTACACAGATACGCAGTATTTT.

The chain joins TRBV3-1 to TRBJ2-3; TRBD2 agrees at 10 bases. CDR3 length: 18 residues. V lost 1 base and J lost 6; bases outside the gene matches: 13. Germline V gives CDR1 LGHDT, CDR2 YNNKEL (reference sequence). The CDR3, as DNA: TGTGCCAGCAGCCAAGCGCGAGCGGGGGGGCCACGGGAGGATACGCAGTATTTT. Its protein product is CASSQARAGGPREDTQYF.

J is TRBJ2-2 and V is TRBV12-3 or TRBV12-4, with 8 bases that match TRBD2. The junction had 8 bases not matched to a gene; V was cut back by 10 bases and J by 4 bases. CDR3 size: 14 residues. The CDR3 reads CAIARGTSTGELFF. The CDR3 DNA sequence: TGTGCCATCGCCCGAGGGACTAGCACCGGGGAGCTGTTTTTT.

The rearrangement joins TRBV29-1 to TRBJ2-7; tentatively, D is TRBD1 (6 bases). The CDR3 spans 13 residues. Germline loops: CDR1 SQVTM, CDR2 ANQGSEA. Trimming removed 4 bases at V and 2 bases at J, with 12 bases between. CDR3 protein: CSVVANRAYEQYF. The CDR3 region has the DNA TGCAGCGTTGTCGCAAACAGGGCCTACGAGCAGTACTTC.

J is TRBJ2-5 and V is TRBV20-1; D possibly corresponds to TRBD2 (6 bases). This CDR3 is built from 13 residues. Germline V gene data show CDR1 as DFQATT and CDR2 as SNEGSKA (reference sequence). V was cut by 6 bases and J by 0 bases, with 11 bases left in between. CDR3 region: CSARGGNQETQYF. The CDR3 DNA reads TGCAGTGCCCGTGGAGGGAACCAAGAGACCCAGTACTTC.

Details on this clonotype: A read error may produce the germline difference seen at one junction end. The V gene is TRBV3-1, the J gene TRBJ2-1; tentatively, D is TRBD2 (6 bases). CDR1 LGHDT and CDR2 YNNKEL come from the germline V gene (reference sequence). This CDR3 region has 15 residues. CDR3 nucleotide sequence: TGTGCTAGCAGCCAAGAGGAGGGAATCCTCAATGAGCAGTTCTTC. Protein: CASSQEEGILNEQFF.

This chain's CDR3 is CASSQGREGPLIYEQYF. The CDR3 region has the DNA TGCGCCAGCAGCCAAGGTCGTGAGGGACCCCTGATTTACGAGCAGTACTTC. The J gene is TRBJ2-7, the V gene TRBV4-1, with D perhaps matching TRBD1 or TRBD2 (5 bases each). The CDR3 loop spans 17 amino acids. The germline V gene encodes CDR1 MGHRA and CDR2 YSYEKL. The V end was cut by 1 base, the J end by 4 bases, with 20 bases between.

The chain has TRBV2 and TRBJ2-3; possibly TRBD1 or TRBD2 for D (6 bases each). V was cut by 4 bases and J by 6 bases, with 17 bases left in between. The CDR3 has 15 residues. The germline V gene encodes CDR1 SNHLY and CDR2 FYNNEI. In nucleotides, the CDR3 is TGTGCCAGCAGTGGGGTGACGGGGGCAAGCGATACGCAGTATTTT. Amino acid sequence: CASSGVTGASDTQYF.

The CDR3 DNA follows: TGTGCCAGCAGGTCTAGAGGCGAGCCGTCGTACTTC. The encoded protein is CASRSRGEPSYF. The V call is TRBV27, the J call TRBJ2-7; D gene uncertain. The CDR3 runs to 12 residues. V was cut by 6 bases and J by 12 bases, with 18 bases left in between. CDR1 is MNHEY and CDR2 is SMNVEV in the germline V gene (reference sequence).